This entry lists 24 T cell receptor beta chains sequenced from one sample in a study of blood T cell repertoires in COVID-19. The table came from immunoSEQ multiplex PCR; TCRdb's copy has only in-frame clones and leaves some out. The table includes 150,000 to 200,000 clones, roughly 70% detected once. Sequenced material: peripheral blood. These receptors all stem from an elderly woman with acute or convalescent COVID-19.

This chain joins TRBV10-3 and TRBJ2-5, with a tentative D call TRBD2 (6 bases). CDR1 ENHRY and CDR2 SYGVKD come from the germline V gene. With 2 bases removed from V and 2 bases from J, the gap between germline ends came to 9 bases. This CDR3 is 14 amino acids long. CDR3 nucleotide sequence: TGTGCCATCAGTGAGGCGGGGTCACAAGAGACCCAGTACTTC. Translation: CAISEAGSQETQYF.

The gene calls are TRBV6-5 and TRBJ1-4; 7 nucleotides match TRBD1. The CDR3 contains 16 residues. The J segment lost 0 bases and the V segment lost 2 bases, leaving 3 bases of the junction unmatched. From germline, CDR1 is MNHEY and CDR2 SVGAGI. CDR3 loop: CASSYGQGATNEKLFF. CDR3 nucleotide sequence: TGTGCCAGCAGTTACGGCCAGGGGGCAACTAATGAAAAACTGTTTTTT.

The count of this clone is one. This chain connects TRBV18 to TRBJ2-7; D might be TRBD1 (6 bases). The CDR3 spans 15 residues. Trimming removed 5 bases from V and 6 bases from J, with 20 bases in between. CDR1 and CDR2 (germline): KGHSH, LQKENI. CDR3 nucleotide sequence: TGTGCCAGCTCATCCGTAAGGCAGGGGAGAGCCGAGCAGTACTTC. Its protein is CASSSVRQGRAEQYF.

The J gene is TRBJ1-5, the V gene TRBV29-1; 8 bases agree with TRBD1. From germline, CDR1 is SQVTM and CDR2 ANQGSEA. Trimming cost V 6 bases and J 4 bases; bases outside gene matches: 5. This CDR3 region has 13 residues. The DNA for the CDR3 is TGCAGCGTGGGTTGGACAGGGAATCAGCCCCAGCATTTT. It is translated as CSVGWTGNQPQHF. Looking up the rest from reference TRBV29-1 and TRBJ1-5 gives the full variable domain: SAVISQKPSRDICQRGTSLTIQCQVDSQVTMMFWYRQQPGQSLTLIATANQGSEATYESGFVIDKFPISRPNLTFSTLTVSNMSPEDSSIYLCSVGWTGNQPQHFGDGTRLSIL.

This clone was observed a few times. The chain is built from TRBV29-1 and TRBJ2-7; weak D call: TRBD2 (5 bases). Deletions cut 4 bases from V and 2 bases from J, with 12 bases between. This CDR3 contains 13 residues. Germline V gives CDR1 SQVTM, CDR2 ANQGSEA. The CDR3 protein is CSVGPPGAYEQYF. CDR3 nucleotide sequence: TGCAGCGTTGGGCCCCCCGGGGCCTACGAGCAGTACTTC.

J is TRBJ2-5 and V is TRBV11-3, with D perhaps matching TRBD1 (5 bases). V lost 3 bases, J lost 1 base, and 9 bases lay in between. The V gene's germline CDR1 is SGHNT and CDR2 YENEEA. The CDR3 runs to 14 residues. As DNA, the CDR3 is TGTGCCAGCAGCTTGACAGCCGCCCAAGAGACCCAGTACTTC. Its protein product is CASSLTAAQETQYF.

J is TRBJ1-1 and V is TRBV6-5, with TRBD1 matching over 8 bases. CDR1 and CDR2 from the germline V gene are MNHEY and SVGAGI. V lost 7 bases and J lost 10; bases outside the gene matches: 11. This CDR3 has 13 amino acids. The CDR3 DNA sequence: TGTGCCAGCAACTACCCATCGGACAGGGCAGCTTTCTTT. Its translation is CASNYPSDRAAFF.

V and J are TRBV7-8 and TRBJ2-7; TRBD2 is a possible D gene (5 bases). The germline gives CDR1 SGHVS, CDR2 FQNEAQ. The germline V and J ends were trimmed by 1 base and 9 bases, with 22 bases remaining between them. This CDR3 spans 16 amino acids. This CDR3 reads CASSLVWASGDHRQYF. CDR3 DNA sequence: TGTGCCAGCAGCTTAGTATGGGCCAGCGGAGACCATCGGCAGTACTTC.

The V call is TRBV5-6, the J call TRBJ2-3; 7 positions agree with TRBD1. The CDR3 covers 14 residues. V was clipped by 4 bases and J by 6 bases; unmatched bases: 8. The germline CDR1 and CDR2 sequences are SGHDT and YYEEEE. CDR3 bases: TGTGCCAGCAGCCCTTCGACAGGGACCGATACGCAGTATTTT. It yields the protein CASSPSTGTDTQYF.

This chain uses TRBV7-2 with TRBJ2-6; possible D gene TRBD2, 5 bases. Per germline, CDR1 SGHTA and CDR2 FQGNSA. V dropped 11 bases and J dropped 0 bases, with 14 bases sitting between them. The CDR3 covers 15 residues. For the CDR3, the DNA is TGTGCCCGCGGGCTGACTCTCTCTGGGGCCAACGTCCTGACTTTC. Translating gives CARGLTLSGANVLTF.

This clone was observed once. The chain recombines TRBV28 with TRBJ1-5; weak D call: TRBD1 (6 bases). CDR3 length: 14 amino acids. Trimming shortened V by 3 bases and J by 6 bases, and 12 bases separated the two germline ends. The germline V gene has CDR1 MDHEN and CDR2 SYDVKM. The DNA for the CDR3 is TGTGCCAGCAGTTTGGGCTCAGGGGTTCAGCCCCAGCATTTT. It codes for CASSLGSGVQPQHF.

This clone has just a few counts. The chain uses TRBV19 and TRBJ1-2; TRBD1 matches 12 bases. V was pared by 10 bases and J by 4 bases, with 13 bases of the junction left unmatched. CDR3 length equals 16 residues. Germline V CDR1 and CDR2: LNHDA, SQIVND (reference sequence). The CDR3 nucleotides are TGTGCCACCAAAATCTCCGGGACAGGGGGCAGCTATGGCTACACCTTC. Translation gives CATKISGTGGSYGYTF.

Only a few counts were recorded for this clone. The J gene is TRBJ1-1, the V gene TRBV7-2, with 7 bases aligning to TRBD1. The CDR3 sequence is 14 residues long. V shed 3 bases and J 6 bases; nucleotides not matched to a gene: 7. CDR1 and CDR2 from the germline V gene are SGHTA and FQGNSA. The CDR3 is CASSLRQGRAEAFF. The CDR3 DNA is TGTGCCAGCAGCTTGAGACAGGGTAGGGCTGAAGCTTTCTTT. Variable domain in full (rest from reference TRBV7-2 and TRBJ1-1): GAGVSQSPSNKVTEKGKDVELRCDPISGHTALYWYRQSLGQGLEFLIYFQGNSAPDKSGLPSDRFSAERTGGSVSTLTIQRTQQEDSAVYLCASSLRQGRAEAFFGQGTRLTVV.

The V call is TRBV2, the J call TRBJ2-7; the match to TRBD1 covers 11 bases. With 9 bases clipped from V and 3 bases from J, the junction kept 4 bases outside the gene matches. The CDR3 is 13 amino acids. Germline V gives CDR1 SNHLY, CDR2 FYNNEI. CDR3 bases: TGTGCCAGGGCCGGGACAGGGGGCTACGAGCAGTACTTC. Translating gives CARAGTGGYEQYF.

The chain couples TRBV25-1 to TRBJ2-3; possibly TRBD2 for D (5 bases). Germline CDR1 and CDR2: MGHDK and SYGVNS. This CDR3 is built from 12 residues. V was clipped by 8 bases and J by 7 bases, with 13 bases between them. CDR3 nucleotide sequence: TGTGCCAGCTCTAGCCTTAGTTATACGCAGTATTTT. Encoded protein: CASSSLSYTQYF. The entire variable domain, with the rest obtained from reference TRBV25-1 and TRBJ2-3, is as follows: EADIYQTPRYLVIGTGKKITLECSQTMGHDKMYWYQQDPGMELHLIHYSYGVNSTEKGDLSSESTVSRIRTEHFPLTLESARPSHTSQYLCASSSLSYTQYFGPGTRLTVL.

The V and J genes are TRBV5-1 and TRBJ2-2; 8 bases map to TRBD2. Germline V gene sequence: CDR1 SGHRS, CDR2 YFSETQ. V was clipped by 0 bases and J by 6 bases; unmatched bases: 13. The CDR3 sequence is 18 residues long. The CDR3 DNA is TGCGCCAGCAGCTTGGCCGTTTCGGCGGGAGGTCTCTCCGGGGAGCTGTTTTTT. It translates to CASSLAVSAGGLSGELFF.

A few counts support this clone. The chain combines TRBV30 with TRBJ2-7; TRBD2 matches 8 bases. There are 12 residues in the CDR3. The J segment lost 3 bases and the V segment lost 5 bases, leaving 3 bases of the junction unmatched. From germline, CDR1 is GTSNPN and CDR2 SVGIG (reference sequence). This chain's CDR3 is CAWERERYEQYF. The CDR3 DNA is TGTGCCTGGGAGCGGGAGCGCTACGAGCAGTACTTC.

The chain joins TRBV7-3 to TRBJ2-3, with D perhaps TRBD2 (6 bases). V was clipped by 6 bases and J by 2 bases, with 12 bases between them. The CDR3 spans 14 residues. Germline loops: CDR1 SGHTA, CDR2 FQGTGA. The CDR3 reads CASRQGLTTDTQYF. The DNA of the CDR3 is TGTGCCAGCAGACAAGGACTAACCACAGATACGCAGTATTTT.

The chain combines TRBV5-1 with TRBJ1-1; no clear D. Trimming stripped 4 bases from V and 2 bases from J, with 6 bases between. The germline V gene encodes CDR1 SGHRS and CDR2 YFSETQ. The CDR3 runs to 12 residues. CDR3 region: CASSQDNTEAFF. In DNA form, the CDR3 reads TGCGCCAGCAGCCAGGATAACACTGAAGCTTTCTTT.

V gene TRBV19 combines with J gene TRBJ1-5; D call uncertain. Trimming shortened V by 5 bases and J by 6 bases, and 8 bases separated the two germline ends. CDR1 LNHDA and CDR2 SQIVND come from the germline V gene (reference sequence). The CDR3 loop spans 12 amino acids. The CDR3 region has the DNA TGTGCCAGTAGTTTCCGGGGTCAGCCCCAGCATTTT. It encodes CASSFRGQPQHF.

This clone was found a few times. The chain joins TRBV3-1 (or the pseudogene TRBV3-2) to TRBJ2-2, with 7 bases matching TRBD2. The junction had 3 bases not matched to a gene; V was cut back by 5 bases and J by 0 bases. The CDR3 loop spans 15 amino acids. The germline gives CDR1 LGHDT, CDR2 YNNKEL (reference sequence). CDR3 protein: CASSSRGANTGELFF. The CDR3 nucleotides are TGTGCCAGCAGCTCCCGGGGGGCGAACACCGGGGAGCTGTTTTTT.

This chain uses TRBV5-6 with TRBJ2-1, with TRBD2 matching 9 bases. V shed 4 bases and J 5 bases; nucleotides not matched to a gene: 10. In germline, CDR1 is SGHDT, CDR2 YYEEEE. CDR3 length: 16 residues. The DNA for the CDR3 is TGTGCCAGCAGCCCGCCTCCCAGCGGGGGGCACAATGAGCAGTTCTTC. Its translation is CASSPPPSGGHNEQFF.

The chain joins TRBV11-2 to TRBJ2-7, with 8 positions matching TRBD2. Trimming at V came to 0 bases and at J to 6 bases, leaving 13 bases not matched to a gene. This CDR3 is built from 17 residues. Germline V lookup: CDR1 SGHAT, CDR2 FQNNGV. The CDR3 loop is CASSLDRGASGFREQYF. CDR3 bases: TGTGCCAGCAGCTTAGATCGAGGGGCTAGCGGGTTTCGCGAGCAGTACTTC.

The chain uses TRBV4-1 and TRBJ1-1, with D hard to call. Germline lookup yields CDR1 MGHRA and CDR2 YSYEKL. The CDR3 contains 13 residues. V shed 0 bases and J shed 2 bases, with 4 bases lying between them. In DNA, the CDR3 is TGCGCCAGCAGCCAAGAGACAAACACTGAAGCTTTCTTT. Protein product: CASSQETNTEAFF.